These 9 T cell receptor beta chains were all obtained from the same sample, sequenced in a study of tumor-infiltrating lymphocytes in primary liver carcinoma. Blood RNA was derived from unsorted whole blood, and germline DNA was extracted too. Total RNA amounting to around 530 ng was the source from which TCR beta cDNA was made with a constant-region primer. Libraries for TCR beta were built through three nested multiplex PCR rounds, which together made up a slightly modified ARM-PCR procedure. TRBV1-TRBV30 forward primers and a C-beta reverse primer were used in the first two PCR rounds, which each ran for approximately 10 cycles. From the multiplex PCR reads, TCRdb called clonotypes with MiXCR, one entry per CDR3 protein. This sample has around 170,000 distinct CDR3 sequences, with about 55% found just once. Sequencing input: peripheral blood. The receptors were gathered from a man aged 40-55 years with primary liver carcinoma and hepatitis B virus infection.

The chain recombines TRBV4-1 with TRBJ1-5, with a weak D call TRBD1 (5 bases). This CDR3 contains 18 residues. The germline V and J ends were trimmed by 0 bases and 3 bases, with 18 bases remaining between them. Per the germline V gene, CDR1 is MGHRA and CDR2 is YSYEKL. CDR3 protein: CASSQDNVIGAHNQPQHF. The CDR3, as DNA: TGCGCCAGCAGCCAAGATAATGTAATAGGGGCCCACAATCAGCCCCAGCATTTT.

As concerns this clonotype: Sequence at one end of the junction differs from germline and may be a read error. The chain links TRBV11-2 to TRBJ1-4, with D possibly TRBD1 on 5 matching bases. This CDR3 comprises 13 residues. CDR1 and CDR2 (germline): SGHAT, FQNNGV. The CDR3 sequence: CVSSWGTSERLFF. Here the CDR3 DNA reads TGTGTCAGCAGCTGGGGGACCTCTGAAAGACTGTTTTTT.

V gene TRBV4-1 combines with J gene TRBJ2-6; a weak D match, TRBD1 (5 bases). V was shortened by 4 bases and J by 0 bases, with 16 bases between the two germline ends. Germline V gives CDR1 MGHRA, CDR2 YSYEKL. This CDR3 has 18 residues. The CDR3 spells CASSPDSVRPSGANVLTF. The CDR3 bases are TGCGCCAGCAGCCCAGACAGTGTCCGACCCTCTGGGGCCAACGTCCTGACTTTC.

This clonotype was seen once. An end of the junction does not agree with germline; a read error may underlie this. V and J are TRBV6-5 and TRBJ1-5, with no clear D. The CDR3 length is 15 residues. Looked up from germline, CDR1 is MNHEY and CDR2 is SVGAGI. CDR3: CASKTLSYSNQPQHF. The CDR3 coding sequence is TGTGCCAGCAAGACTCTCAGTTATAGCAATCAACCCCAGCATTTT.

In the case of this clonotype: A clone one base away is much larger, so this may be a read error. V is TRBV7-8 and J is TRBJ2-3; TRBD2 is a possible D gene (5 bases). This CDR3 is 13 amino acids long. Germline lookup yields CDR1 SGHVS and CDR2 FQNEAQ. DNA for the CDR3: TGTGCCAGCAACTTAGTACGGGAAGATACGCAGTATTTT. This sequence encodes CASNLVREDTQYF.

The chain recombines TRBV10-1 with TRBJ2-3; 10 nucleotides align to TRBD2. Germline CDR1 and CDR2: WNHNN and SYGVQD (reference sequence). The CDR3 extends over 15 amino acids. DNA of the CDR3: TGCGCTATCAGCGGGAGGGCCGTAAACACAGATACGCAGTATTTT. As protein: CAISGRAVNTDTQYF.

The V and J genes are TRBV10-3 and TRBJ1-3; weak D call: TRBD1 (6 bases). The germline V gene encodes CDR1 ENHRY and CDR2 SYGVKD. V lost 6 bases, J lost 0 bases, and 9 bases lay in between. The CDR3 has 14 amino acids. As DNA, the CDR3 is TGTGCCATCAGGGACAGTGACTCTGGAAACACCATATATTTT. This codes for CAIRDSDSGNTIYF.

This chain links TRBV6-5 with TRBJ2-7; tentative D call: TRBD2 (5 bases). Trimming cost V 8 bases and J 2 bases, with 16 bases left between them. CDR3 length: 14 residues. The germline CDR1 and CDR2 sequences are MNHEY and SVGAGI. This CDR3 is CASSVVSRAYEQYF. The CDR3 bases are TGTGCCAGCTCTGTAGTGTCGAGGGCCTACGAGCAGTACTTC.

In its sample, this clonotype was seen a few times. CDR3 amino acids: CASSQGRDTEAFF. The CDR3 DNA is TGTGCCAGCAGCCAAGGAAGGGACACTGAAGCTTTCTTT. The chain links TRBV4-2 to TRBJ1-1, with no clear D. Trimming took 1 base from V and 3 from J, leaving 6 bases between them. The germline V gene encodes CDR1 LGHNA and CDR2 YNFKEQ. There are 13 residues in the CDR3.